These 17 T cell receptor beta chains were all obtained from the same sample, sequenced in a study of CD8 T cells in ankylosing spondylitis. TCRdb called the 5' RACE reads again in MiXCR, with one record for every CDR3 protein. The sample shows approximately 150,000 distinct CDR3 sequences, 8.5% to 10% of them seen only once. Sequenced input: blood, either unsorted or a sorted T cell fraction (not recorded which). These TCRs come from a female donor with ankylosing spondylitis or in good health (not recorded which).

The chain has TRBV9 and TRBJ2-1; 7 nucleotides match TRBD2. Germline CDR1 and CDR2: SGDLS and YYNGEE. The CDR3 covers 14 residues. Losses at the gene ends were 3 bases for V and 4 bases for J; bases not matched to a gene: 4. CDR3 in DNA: TGTGCCAGCAGCGATACTAGCGCGTACAATGAGCAGTTCTTC. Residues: CASSDTSAYNEQFF.

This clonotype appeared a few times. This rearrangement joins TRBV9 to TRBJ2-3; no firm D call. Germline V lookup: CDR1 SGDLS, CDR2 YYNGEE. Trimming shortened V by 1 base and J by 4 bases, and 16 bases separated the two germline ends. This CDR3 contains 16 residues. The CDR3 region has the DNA TGTGCCAGCAGCGTAACCCACGTGCGGCGTCCAGATACGCAGTATTTT. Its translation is CASSVTHVRRPDTQYF.

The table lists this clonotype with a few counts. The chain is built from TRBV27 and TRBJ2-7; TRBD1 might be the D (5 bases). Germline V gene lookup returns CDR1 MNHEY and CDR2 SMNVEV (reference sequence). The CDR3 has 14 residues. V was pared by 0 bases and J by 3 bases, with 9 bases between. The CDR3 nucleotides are TGTGCCAGCAGTTTATCGCCAAGGGGCTACGAGCAGTACTTC. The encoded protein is CASSLSPRGYEQYF.

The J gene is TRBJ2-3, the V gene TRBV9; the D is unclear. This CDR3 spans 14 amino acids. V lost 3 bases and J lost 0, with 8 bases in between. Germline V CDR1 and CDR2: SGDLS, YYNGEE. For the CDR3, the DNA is TGTGCCAGCAGCGGGGTTCCTAGCACAGATACGCAGTATTTT. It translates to CASSGVPSTDTQYF.

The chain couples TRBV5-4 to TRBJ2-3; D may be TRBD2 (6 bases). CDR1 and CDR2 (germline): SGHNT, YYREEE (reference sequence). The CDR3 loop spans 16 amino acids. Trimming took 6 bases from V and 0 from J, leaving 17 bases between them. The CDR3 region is CASTSRRGESTDTQYF. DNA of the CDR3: TGTGCCAGCACCTCTCGGCGGGGCGAAAGCACAGATACGCAGTATTTT.

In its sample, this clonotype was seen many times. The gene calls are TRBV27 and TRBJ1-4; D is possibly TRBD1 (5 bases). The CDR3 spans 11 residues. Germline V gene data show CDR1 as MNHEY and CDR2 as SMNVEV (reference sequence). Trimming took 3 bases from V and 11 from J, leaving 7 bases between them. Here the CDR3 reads CASSFGGKLFF. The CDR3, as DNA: TGTGCCAGCAGTTTCGGGGGGAAACTGTTTTTT.

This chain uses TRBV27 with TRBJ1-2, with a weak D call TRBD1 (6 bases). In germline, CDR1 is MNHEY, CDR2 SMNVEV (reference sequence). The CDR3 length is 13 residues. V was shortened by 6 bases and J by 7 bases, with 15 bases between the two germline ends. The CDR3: CASRVPGVGGYTF. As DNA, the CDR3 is TGTGCCAGCAGGGTTCCAGGGGTAGGTGGCTACACCTTC.

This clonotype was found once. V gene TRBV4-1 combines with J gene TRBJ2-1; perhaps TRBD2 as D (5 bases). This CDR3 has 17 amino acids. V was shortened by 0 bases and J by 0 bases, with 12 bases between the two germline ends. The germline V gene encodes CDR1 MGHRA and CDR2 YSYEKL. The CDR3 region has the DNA TGCGCCAGCAGCCAAGATGGTACGGGAAGCTCCTACAATGAGCAGTTCTTC. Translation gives CASSQDGTGSSYNEQFF.

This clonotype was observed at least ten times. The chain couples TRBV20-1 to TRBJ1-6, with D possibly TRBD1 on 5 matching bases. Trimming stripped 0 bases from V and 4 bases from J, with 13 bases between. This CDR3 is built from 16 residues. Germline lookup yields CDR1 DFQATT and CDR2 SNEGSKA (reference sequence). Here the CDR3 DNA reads TGCAGTGCTAGAGATCTGGCAGGGACTTATAATTCACCCCTCCACTTT. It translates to CSARDLAGTYNSPLHF.

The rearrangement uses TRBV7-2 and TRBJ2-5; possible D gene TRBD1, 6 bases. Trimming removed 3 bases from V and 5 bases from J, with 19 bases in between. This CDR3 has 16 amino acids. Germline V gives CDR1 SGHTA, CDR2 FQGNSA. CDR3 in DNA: TGTGCCAGCAGCTTCACAGGGATTTCCACGGTTGAGACCCAGTACTTC. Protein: CASSFTGISTVETQYF.

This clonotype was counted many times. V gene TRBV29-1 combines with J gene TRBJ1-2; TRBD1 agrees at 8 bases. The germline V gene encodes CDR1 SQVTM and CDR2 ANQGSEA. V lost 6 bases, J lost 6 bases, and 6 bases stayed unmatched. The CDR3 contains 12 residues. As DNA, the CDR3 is TGCAGCGTCCCAGGACAGGGCGATGGCTACACCTTC. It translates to CSVPGQGDGYTF.

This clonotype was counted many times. The CDR3 nucleotides read TGCAGTGCTAGTATTGGAAATCAGCCCCAGCATTTT. It codes for CSASIGNQPQHF. The V gene is TRBV20-1, the J gene TRBJ1-5; D ambiguous. The CDR3 has 12 amino acids. The V gene lost 3 bases and the J gene lost 4 bases, with 7 bases spanning the gap. Per the germline V gene, CDR1 is DFQATT and CDR2 is SNEGSKA (reference sequence).

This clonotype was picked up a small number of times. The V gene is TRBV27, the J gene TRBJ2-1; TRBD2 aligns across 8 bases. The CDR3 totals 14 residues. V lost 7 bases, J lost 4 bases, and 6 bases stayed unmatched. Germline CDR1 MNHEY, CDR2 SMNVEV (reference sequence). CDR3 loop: CASKPSGSYNEQFF. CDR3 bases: TGTGCCAGCAAACCTAGCGGGTCTTACAATGAGCAGTTCTTC.

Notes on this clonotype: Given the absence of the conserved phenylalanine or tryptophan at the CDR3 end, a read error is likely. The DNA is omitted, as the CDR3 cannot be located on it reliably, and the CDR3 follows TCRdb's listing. CDR3 in amino acids: CASSSMGKDLAV. The V call is TRBV7-9, the J call TRBJ2-1; the table assigns TRBD1, which was not confirmed against the DNA. A total of 12 residues make up the CDR3, ends included. Germline CDR1 reads SEHNR; CDR2 reads FQNEAQ (reference sequence).

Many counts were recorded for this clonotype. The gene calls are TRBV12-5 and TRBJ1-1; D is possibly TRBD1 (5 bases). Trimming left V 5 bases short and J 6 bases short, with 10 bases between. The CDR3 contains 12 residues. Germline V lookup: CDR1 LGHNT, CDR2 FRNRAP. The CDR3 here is CASGPGGSEAFF. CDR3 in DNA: TGTGCTAGTGGTCCCGGGGGGTCTGAAGCTTTCTTT.

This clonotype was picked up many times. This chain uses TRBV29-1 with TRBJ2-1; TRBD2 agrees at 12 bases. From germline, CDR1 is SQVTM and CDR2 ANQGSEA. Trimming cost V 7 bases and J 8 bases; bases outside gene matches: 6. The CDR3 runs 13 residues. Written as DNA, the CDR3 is TGCAGCGGACTAGCGGGAGATGCGTATGAGCAGTTCTTC. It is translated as CSGLAGDAYEQFF.

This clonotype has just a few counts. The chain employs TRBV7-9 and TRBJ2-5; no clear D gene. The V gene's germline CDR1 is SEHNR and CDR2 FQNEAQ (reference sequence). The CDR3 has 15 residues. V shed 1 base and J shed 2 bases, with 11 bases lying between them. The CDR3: CASSLGTVNQETQYF. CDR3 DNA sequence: TGTGCCAGCAGCTTAGGCACAGTTAATCAAGAGACCCAGTACTTC.